The entry that follows covers one T cell receptor beta chain sequence. Its target is not known. These data are taken from a study of T cell responses to AZD1222 COVID-19 vaccine. The study's findings and limits: The study reported that nearly half of spike-specific TCRs target unmutated variant regions. The sample set comprised mostly white British donors with more females, and clonal diversity was possibly underestimated. Rises in breadth and depth of Spike-specific TCRs came after two AZD1222 doses.

Repertoires were generated with immunoSEQ multiplex PCR, while TCRdb's copy carries only in-frame clones and drops some. The top ten clones hold approximately 2.3% of a sample with roughly 150,000 clones, 90% to 95% of them seen once. V shed 3 bases, J shed 6 bases, and the junction held 3 bases outside the gene matches. The germline V gene has CDR1 SQVTM and CDR2 ANQGSEA. The CDR3 has 14 amino acids. V gene TRBV29-1 combines with J gene TRBJ2-1; 12 bases match TRBD2. The material sequenced was peripheral blood, taken on day 0 of AZD1222 vaccination. The clonotype originates from an adult in good health. CDR3 sequence: CSVDKTSGSNEQFF. The CDR3 nucleotides read TGCAGCGTTGATAAGACTAGCGGGAGCAATGAGCAGTTCTTC.